These 10 T cell receptor beta chains came from one sample sequenced in a study of cytomegalovirus exposure and HLA in healthy donors. Primers: 60 Vbeta forward and 13 Jbeta reverse. Data came from immunoSEQ multiplex PCR; TCRdb stores just in-frame clones and leaves some out. In the table there are approximately 81,000 clones, 70% to 75% of which are singletons. Sequencing was done on a sample of PBMCs. These receptors all come from a woman aged 45-60 years in good health and CMV-seropositive.

This clone was counted a single time. This chain links TRBV6-1 with TRBJ2-7; TRBD2 agrees at 7 bases. V gave up 8 bases and J gave up 1 base; unmatched junction bases: 2. Germline assignment: CDR1 MNHNS and CDR2 SASEGT. CDR3 length: 12 amino acids. The CDR3 protein is CASGRGSYEQYF. CDR3 nucleotide sequence: TGTGCCAGCGGGCGGGGGTCCTACGAGCAGTACTTC.

V gene TRBV5-1 combines with J gene TRBJ2-3; TRBD2 aligns across 7 bases. V was pared by 1 base and J by 5 bases, with 7 bases of the junction left unmatched. Germline V gives CDR1 SGHRS, CDR2 YFSETQ. The CDR3 is 15 residues long. The CDR3 is CASSLTLAVRDTQYF. DNA for the CDR3: TGCGCCAGCAGCTTGACGCTAGCGGTCCGAGATACGCAGTATTTT.

This clone turned up a few times. This chain connects TRBV29-1 to TRBJ2-3; 10 positions agree with TRBD1. This CDR3 spans 13 amino acids. After removal of 6 bases from V and 3 bases from J, the junction contained 3 bases not matched to a gene. Germline V CDR1 and CDR2: SQVTM, ANQGSEA. CDR3 amino acids: CSVGQGQTDTQYF. The CDR3 nucleotides read TGCAGCGTGGGACAGGGGCAAACAGATACGCAGTATTTT.

This clone has a single count. The CDR3 region is CASSEMEGLGDTIYF. The CDR3 DNA sequence: TGTGCCAGCAGTGAGATGGAAGGACTTGGGGACACCATATATTTT. The chain employs TRBV25-1 and TRBJ1-3, with D hard to call. Germline CDR1 reads MGHDK; CDR2 reads SYGVNS. Trimming stripped 3 bases from V and 8 bases from J, with 17 bases between. CDR3 length: 15 residues.

The chain has TRBV5-1 and TRBJ2-5, with 9 bases lining up with TRBD1. CDR1 and CDR2 (germline): SGHRS, YFSETQ. CDR3 length: 15 residues. V lost 0 bases, J lost 6 bases, and 6 bases stayed unmatched. The CDR3 protein is CASSLAPTGGQTQYF. CDR3 sequence (DNA): TGCGCCAGCAGCTTGGCTCCTACAGGGGGCCAGACCCAGTACTTC.

Note on this clone: Other DNA sequences in the same sample also yield this CDR3. The V and J genes are TRBV18 and TRBJ2-3; 9 nucleotides match TRBD2. V trimming: 2 bases; J trimming: 0 bases; junction bases outside the gene matches: 0. The CDR3 is 15 amino acids. CDR1 is KGHSH, CDR2 LQKENI, per germline. The CDR3 nucleotides are TGTGCCAGCTCACCAACTAGCGGGAGCACAGATACGCAGTATTTT. It encodes CASSPTSGSTDTQYF.

This chain connects TRBV5-1 to TRBJ1-2; D possibly corresponds to TRBD1 (5 bases). Trimming removed 2 bases at V and 2 bases at J, with 13 bases between. This CDR3 is 15 amino acids long. Germline CDR1 and CDR2: SGHRS and YFSETQ. CDR3 nucleotide sequence: TGCGCCAGCAGCTTCGGAGGCGGGGGGAACTATGGCTACACCTTC. Protein: CASSFGGGGNYGYTF.

The chain joins TRBV10-2 to TRBJ2-7, with a tentative D call TRBD1 (6 bases). This CDR3 spans 16 amino acids. The V end was cut by 2 bases, the J end by 0 bases, with 14 bases between. Germline assignment: CDR1 WSHSY and CDR2 SAAADI. The CDR3 region has the DNA TGCGCCAGCAGTGAGATTTACAGGGTCGTCTCCTACGAGCAGTACTTC. This codes for CASSEIYRVVSYEQYF.

This clone was observed a handful of times. CDR3 sequence: CASSLEGLYTF. CDR3 bases: TGCGCCAGCAGCTTGGAGGGGCTCTACACCTTC. The V call is TRBV5-1, the J call TRBJ1-2, with TRBD1 as a possible D gene (5 bases). Germline CDR1 SGHRS, CDR2 YFSETQ. The CDR3 has 11 residues. V dropped 0 bases and J dropped 10 bases, with 7 bases sitting between them.

V and J are TRBV6-4 and TRBJ2-3; 7 positions agree with TRBD2. The ends lost 5 bases at V and 0 bases at J; junction bases unmatched: 5. The CDR3 runs to 15 residues. Germline V CDR1 and CDR2: MRHNA, SNTAGT. CDR3 sequence (DNA): TGTGCCAGCAGTAGTAGCGGGTCTAGCACAGATACGCAGTATTTT. Its translation: CASSSSGSSTDTQYF.